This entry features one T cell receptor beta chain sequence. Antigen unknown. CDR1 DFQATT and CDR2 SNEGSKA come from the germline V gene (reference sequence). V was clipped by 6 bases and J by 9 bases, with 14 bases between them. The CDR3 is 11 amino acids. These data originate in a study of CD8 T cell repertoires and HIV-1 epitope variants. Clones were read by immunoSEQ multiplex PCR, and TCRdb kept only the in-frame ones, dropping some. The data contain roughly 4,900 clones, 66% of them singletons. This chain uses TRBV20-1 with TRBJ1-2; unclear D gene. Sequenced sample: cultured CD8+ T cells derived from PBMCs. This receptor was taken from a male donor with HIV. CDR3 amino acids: CSAPWEERYTF. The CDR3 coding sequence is TGCAGTGCCCCGTGGGAAGAACGCTACACCTTC.